This entry lists 30 T cell receptor beta chains sequenced from one sample in a study of blood T cell repertoires in COVID-19. The protocol was immunoSEQ multiplex PCR, while the TCRdb copy is restricted to in-frame clones and leaves out a portion. This table has roughly 280,000 clones, 75% to 95% appearing once. Sample: PBMCs or T cells enriched from blood (not recorded which). Receptors were obtained from a man aged 40-50 years who had been exposed to COVID-19.

This clone was seen just once. The V gene is TRBV18, the J gene TRBJ1-1, with 9 positions matching TRBD1. There are 15 residues in the CDR3. From germline, CDR1 is KGHSH and CDR2 LQKENI. V gave up 3 bases and J gave up 4 bases; unmatched junction bases: 6. The CDR3 protein is CASSPATTGGTEAFF. The CDR3 nucleotides are TGTGCCAGCTCACCCGCGACGACAGGGGGCACTGAAGCTTTCTTT.

The chain recombines TRBV10-1 with TRBJ2-2, with D possibly TRBD2 on 6 matching bases. The germline V and J ends were trimmed by 0 bases and 6 bases, with 17 bases remaining between them. The CDR3 has 17 residues. Per the germline V gene, CDR1 is WNHNN and CDR2 is SYGVQD (reference sequence). The CDR3 DNA reads as TGCGCCAGCAGTGAGTCGACTCGGGCTAGGAGGGCCGGGGAGCTGTTTTTT. This codes for CASSESTRARRAGELFF.

This clone has just one count. V and J are TRBV2 and TRBJ2-3; the D is unclear. This CDR3 is 12 amino acids long. The germline V gene has CDR1 SNHLY and CDR2 FYNNEI. V lost 4 bases, J lost 4 bases, and 6 bases lay in between. The CDR3 nucleotides read TGTGCCAGCAGTGTACTCCCAGATACGCAGTATTTT. It encodes CASSVLPDTQYF.

This chain joins TRBV7-2 and TRBJ1-1, with no clear D. The CDR3 sequence is 13 residues long. Trimming cost V 5 bases and J 4 bases, with 11 bases left between them. The germline gives CDR1 SGHTA, CDR2 FQGNSA. The CDR3 DNA reads TGTGCCAGCAGCCGAGAAACGGTCACTGAAGCTTTCTTT. Its protein is CASSRETVTEAFF.

V usage is TRBV5-6 and J usage is TRBJ2-2; D gene uncertain. In germline, CDR1 is SGHDT, CDR2 YYEEEE. The length of the CDR3 is 13 residues. Deletions cut 6 bases from V and 8 bases from J, with 14 bases between. The CDR3, as DNA: TGTGCCAGCAACCGCGGCCCATTGGGGGAGCTGTTTTTT. This encodes CASNRGPLGELFF.

This chain connects TRBV7-6 to TRBJ2-7, with D possibly TRBD1 on 5 matching bases. Looked up from germline, CDR1 is SGHVS and CDR2 is FNYEAQ. This CDR3 region has 13 residues. V lost 4 bases, J lost 6 bases, and 13 bases lay in between. In DNA form, the CDR3 reads TGTGCCAGCAGCTCATCAACAGGTAGCGAGCAGTACTTC. The encoded protein is CASSSSTGSEQYF.

The chain employs TRBV9 and TRBJ1-3; TRBD1 might be the D (6 bases). CDR3 length: 16 amino acids. The germline V gene has CDR1 SGDLS and CDR2 YYNGEE. V lost 0 bases and J lost 1, with 11 bases in between. CDR3 amino acids: CASSVGAGASGNTIYF. For the CDR3, the DNA is TGTGCCAGCAGCGTAGGGGCAGGGGCTTCTGGAAACACCATATATTTT.

This rearrangement joins TRBV7-2 to TRBJ1-2; TRBD1 matches at 8 bases. The germline CDR1 and CDR2 sequences are SGHTA and FQGNSA. The ends lost 5 bases at V and 8 bases at J; junction bases unmatched: 13. The CDR3 runs 15 residues. CDR3 in DNA: TGTGCCAGCAGCCTTACCGGAGTCAGGGGGCGCGGCTACACCTTC. It encodes CASSLTGVRGRGYTF. The variable domain in full, with the rest retrieved from reference TRBV7-2 and TRBJ1-2, is GAGVSQSPSNKVTEKGKDVELRCDPISGHTALYWYRQSLGQGLEFLIYFQGNSAPDKSGLPSDRFSAERTGGSVSTLTIQRTQQEDSAVYLCASSLTGVRGRGYTFGSGTRLTVV.

The chain recombines TRBV5-5 with TRBJ1-1; 10 nucleotides line up with TRBD1. The germline gives CDR1 SGHKS, CDR2 YYEKEE (reference sequence). The CDR3 is 18 amino acids. After removal of 3 bases from V and 3 bases from J, the junction contained 14 bases not matched to a gene. CDR3 protein: CASSWTDRGLISDTEAFF. DNA for the CDR3: TGTGCCAGCAGCTGGACAGACAGGGGGCTCATATCGGACACTGAAGCTTTCTTT.

This chain links TRBV27 with TRBJ2-7; 7 bases align to TRBD2. The CDR3 has 16 residues. Germline CDR1 is MNHEY and CDR2 is SMNVEV (reference sequence). After removal of 2 bases from V and 2 bases from J, the junction contained 9 bases not matched to a gene. The CDR3 sequence: CASSLGTLAETYEQYF. CDR3 nucleotide sequence: TGTGCCAGCAGTTTAGGCACGCTAGCGGAGACCTACGAGCAGTACTTC.

CDR3 in DNA: TGCGCCAGCAGCTTGTATACGGGGGAGGCAGATACGCAGTATTTT. Its protein product is CASSLYTGEADTQYF. The chain employs TRBV5-1 and TRBJ2-3; TRBD2 might be the D (6 bases). The V and J ends lost 1 base and 4 bases respectively, with 13 bases between them. The CDR3 covers 15 residues. Germline V gene data show CDR1 as SGHRS and CDR2 as YFSETQ.

The genes are TRBV29-1 and TRBJ2-7; TRBD1 might be the D (6 bases). This CDR3 comprises 14 residues. V was cut by 2 bases and J by 3 bases, with 14 bases left in between. Germline loops: CDR1 SQVTM, CDR2 ANQGSEA. CDR3 loop: CSVERRGHFYEQYF. The CDR3 DNA follows: TGCAGCGTTGAACGCAGGGGCCATTTCTACGAGCAGTACTTC.

The rearrangement uses TRBV2 and TRBJ1-4, with D perhaps matching TRBD1 (5 bases). The CDR3 is made up of 15 amino acids. Trimming shortened V by 3 bases and J by 0 bases, and 8 bases separated the two germline ends. CDR1 and CDR2 from the germline V gene are SNHLY and FYNNEI. DNA for the CDR3: TGTGCCAGCAGTGATCGGGGGGCAACTAATGAAAAACTGTTTTTT. Its translation is CASSDRGATNEKLFF.

The chain employs TRBV2 and TRBJ2-2; perhaps TRBD2 as D (6 bases). Germline V gives CDR1 SNHLY, CDR2 FYNNEI. V was trimmed by 7 bases and J by 5 bases, leaving 11 bases between them. The CDR3 extends over 13 amino acids. The CDR3 here is CASNLEGTGELFF. Written as DNA, the CDR3 is TGTGCCAGCAATTTGGAGGGAACCGGGGAGCTGTTTTTT.

This chain links TRBV3-1 (or the pseudogene TRBV3-2) with TRBJ2-7, with 12 bases that match TRBD2. Trimming took 1 base from V and 0 from J; bases not matched to a gene: 1. The CDR3 loop spans 16 amino acids. CDR1 and CDR2 (germline): LGHDT, YNNKEL (reference sequence). CDR3 DNA: TGTGCCAGCAGCCAAGTGGGACTAGCGGGCTCCTACGAGCAGTACTTC. It specifies CASSQVGLAGSYEQYF.

This rearrangement joins TRBV5-1 to TRBJ1-1; no reliable D call. The V gene lost 0 bases and the J gene lost 2 bases, with 8 bases spanning the gap. The CDR3 contains 14 residues. Germline lookup yields CDR1 SGHRS and CDR2 YFSETQ. The CDR3 DNA is TGCGCCAGCAGCTTGGCCCCGGGAAACACTGAAGCTTTCTTT. Translated: CASSLAPGNTEAFF.

The chain links TRBV9 to TRBJ2-3, with a weak D call TRBD2 (6 bases). The V and J ends lost 0 bases and 4 bases respectively, with 9 bases between them. Per germline, CDR1 SGDLS and CDR2 YYNGEE. The CDR3 consists of 14 residues. The CDR3 DNA sequence: TGTGCCAGCAGCGTAGGCAGGGAGGCAGATACGCAGTATTTT. Its protein product is CASSVGREADTQYF.

The chain recombines TRBV28 with TRBJ1-4; TRBD1 might be the D (6 bases). Looked up from germline, CDR1 is MDHEN and CDR2 is SYDVKM. The V end was cut by 5 bases, the J end by 5 bases, with 15 bases between. The CDR3 runs 15 residues. The CDR3 sequence is CASSIGQLKNEKLFF. The CDR3 nucleotides read TGTGCCAGCAGTATCGGACAGCTGAAAAATGAAAAACTGTTTTTT.

The CDR3 DNA follows: TGTGCCAGCAGCTTCACAGGCGGCACAGATACGCAGTATTTT. Encoded protein: CASSFTGGTDTQYF. V is TRBV11-3 and J is TRBJ2-3; D is possibly TRBD1 (5 bases). The CDR3 extends over 14 amino acids. Germline values: CDR1 SGHNT, CDR2 YENEEA. Trimming removed 3 bases from V and 1 base from J, with 8 bases in between.

This chain joins TRBV7-2 and TRBJ2-7; 8 nucleotides match TRBD1. The V gene's germline CDR1 is SGHTA and CDR2 FQGNSA. V lost 5 bases to trimming and J lost 2 bases; unmatched junction nucleotides: 8. CDR3 length: 15 amino acids. CDR3 region: CASSAGQGITYEQYF. In DNA form, the CDR3 reads TGTGCCAGCAGCGCAGGACAGGGTATAACCTACGAGCAGTACTTC.

The gene calls are TRBV19 and TRBJ2-1; D uncertain. V gave up 3 bases and J gave up 0 bases, with 9 bases separating them. The CDR3 sequence is 15 residues long. In germline, CDR1 is LNHDA, CDR2 SQIVND (reference sequence). The CDR3 DNA follows: TGTGCCAGTAGTATGTTGGCGGCCTCCTACAATGAGCAGTTCTTC. Translating gives CASSMLAASYNEQFF.

This rearrangement joins TRBV5-4 to TRBJ2-3; the D gene is possibly TRBD2 (6 bases). Looked up from germline, CDR1 is SGHNT and CDR2 is YYREEE (reference sequence). This CDR3 has 12 amino acids. The V end was cut by 2 bases, the J end by 9 bases, with 10 bases between. The CDR3 region is CASSLAEGTQYF. In nucleotides, the CDR3 is TGTGCCAGCAGCTTAGCGGAGGGAACGCAGTATTTT.

The chain links TRBV6-5 to TRBJ2-3; D might be TRBD1 (6 bases). Trimming took off 5 bases at V and 5 bases at J, with 11 bases between the two ends. The CDR3 is 13 amino acids. Germline V gene lookup returns CDR1 MNHEY and CDR2 SVGAGI. The CDR3 coding sequence is TGTGCCAGCAGTCTACAGGGAATAGATACGCAGTATTTT. It specifies CASSLQGIDTQYF.

The rearrangement joins TRBV28 to TRBJ1-2; D is uncertain. From germline, CDR1 is MDHEN and CDR2 SYDVKM. The CDR3 loop spans 14 amino acids. V was clipped by 1 base and J by 2 bases, with 8 bases between them. CDR3 nucleotides: TGTGCCAGCAGTTTATTAAGCGCGAACTATGGCTACACCTTC. Amino acid sequence: CASSLLSANYGYTF.

The V call is TRBV4-2, the J call TRBJ2-7; D might be TRBD1 (5 bases). This CDR3 has 17 amino acids. V was pared by 0 bases and J by 2 bases, with 17 bases between. CDR1 LGHNA and CDR2 YNFKEQ come from the germline V gene. As DNA, the CDR3 is TGTGCCAGCAGCCAAGATCGATTAAGGGGTACCCCCTACGAGCAGTACTTC. Its translation is CASSQDRLRGTPYEQYF.

V usage is TRBV19 and J usage is TRBJ2-2; TRBD1 matches at 9 bases. The CDR3 is made up of 14 amino acids. The germline CDR1 and CDR2 sequences are LNHDA and SQIVND (reference sequence). V dropped 6 bases and J dropped 4; count of bases not matched to a gene: 3. CDR3 protein: CASRGTGSTGELFF. CDR3 nucleotide sequence: TGTGCCAGTAGAGGGACAGGGTCCACCGGGGAGCTGTTTTTT.

The rearrangement joins TRBV5-1 to TRBJ2-3; 8 bases are shared with TRBD2. Germline V gene data show CDR1 as SGHRS and CDR2 as YFSETQ. With 1 base clipped from V and 3 bases from J, the junction kept 16 bases outside the gene matches. The CDR3 is made up of 19 amino acids. CDR3 coding DNA: TGCGCCAGCAGCTTGTCGGGGCGGGAGGTAATAGCATCTACAGATACGCAGTATTTT. Amino acid sequence: CASSLSGREVIASTDTQYF. Full variable domain (rest looked up from reference TRBV5-1 and TRBJ2-3): KAGVTQTPRYLIKTRGQQVTLSCSPISGHRSVSWYQQTPGQGLQFLFEYFSETQRNKGNFPGRFSGRQFSNSRSEMNVSTLELGDSALYLCASSLSGREVIASTDTQYFGPGTRLTVL.

The CDR3 DNA follows: TGTGCCAGCATTGGCGGGGGTAGCAATCAGCCCCAGCATTTT. It specifies CASIGGGSNQPQHF. J is TRBJ1-5 and V is TRBV28; D might be TRBD1 (5 bases). The length of the CDR3 is 14 residues. CDR1 and CDR2 (germline): MDHEN, SYDVKM. Trimming took 7 bases from V and 0 from J, leaving 10 bases between them. The full variable domain, in which reference TRBV28 and TRBJ1-5 provide the parts outside the CDR3, is DVKVTQSSRYLVKRTGEKVFLECVQDMDHENMFWYRQDPGLGLRLIYFSYDVKMKEKGDIPEGYSVSREKKERFSLILESASTNQTSMYLCASIGGGSNQPQHFGDGTRLSIL.

This clone was found once. The V call is TRBV28, the J call TRBJ2-1; D perhaps matches TRBD1 (5 bases). Per germline, CDR1 MDHEN and CDR2 SYDVKM. The CDR3 length is 15 residues. V lost 3 bases and J 0 bases, leaving 9 bases between the germline ends. CDR3 coding DNA: TGTGCCAGCAGTTTGCAGGGAAGCTCCTACAATGAGCAGTTCTTC. It specifies CASSLQGSSYNEQFF. The complete variable domain, with remaining parts taken from reference TRBV28 and TRBJ2-1, reads DVKVTQSSRYLVKRTGEKVFLECVQDMDHENMFWYRQDPGLGLRLIYFSYDVKMKEKGDIPEGYSVSREKKERFSLILESASTNQTSMYLCASSLQGSSYNEQFFGPGTRLTVL.

The rearrangement links TRBV5-6 to TRBJ2-3; 8 nucleotides line up with TRBD2. The germline V gene has CDR1 SGHDT and CDR2 YYEEEE. V lost 2 bases, J lost 13 bases, and 9 bases stayed unmatched. There are 13 residues in the CDR3. The CDR3 region is CASSFGPGGTKYF. CDR3 sequence (DNA): TGTGCCAGCAGCTTTGGTCCGGGAGGGACGAAGTATTTT.